This TCR beta chain appears in the sequencing data of a study of blood T cells in healthy people across ages. PCR was performed a second time for about 7 to 12 cycles using a sample-barcoded 5' primer and a J-beta primer mix. Via MiXCR, TCRdb re-called the 5' RACE reads, giving one row per CDR3 protein. This table has nearly 1 million distinct CDR3 sequences, roughly 51% appearing once. Regarding this clonotype: Its antigen is currently unknown. At one end the junction does not follow the germline gene, possibly because of a read error.

Collection of ten milliliters of peripheral blood was performed for each donor. The V gene's germline CDR1 is LGHNA and CDR2 YSLEER. This CDR3 spans 13 amino acids. Study-level points and caveats: Significant beta diversity loss was already apparent by age roughly 40, declining roughly linearly.

This rearrangement joins TRBV4-3 to TRBJ1-4; TRBD1 matches at 7 bases. This sequence was found in a woman in her sixties or seventies in good health. Sequenced: blood. As DNA, the CDR3 is TGCGCCGGCAGCCATCCAGGGGGTGAAAAACTGTTTTTT. This sequence encodes CAGSHPGGEKLFF.